Shown below are 6 T cell receptor beta chains from a single sample sequenced in a study of OX40 agonist ivuxolimab in advanced cancers. Only in-frame clones appear in the TCRdb table, and some are missing; sequencing was by immunoSEQ multiplex PCR. Of roughly 56,000 clones listed, around 79% are singletons. The sequenced sample was CD4+ or CD8+ T cells sorted from blood, obtained in a trial of the OX40 agonist ivuxolimab. The receptors stem from an adult with an advanced solid tumor such as melanoma, head and neck, liver or kidney cancer.

The V call is TRBV5-1, the J call TRBJ2-5; 7 nucleotides align to TRBD1. V trimming: 4 bases; J trimming: 2 bases; junction bases outside the gene matches: 5. The CDR3 loop spans 14 amino acids. Germline lookup yields CDR1 SGHRS and CDR2 YFSETQ. CDR3 DNA: TGCGCCAGCAGCAAAGACAGGGATCAAGAGACCCAGTACTTC. This gives the protein CASSKDRDQETQYF.

The chain combines TRBV28 with TRBJ1-2; 7 nucleotides match TRBD1. This CDR3 has 16 residues. The V gene's germline CDR1 is MDHEN and CDR2 SYDVKM. The V segment lost 4 bases and the J segment 5 bases; nucleotides outside the gene matches: 13. CDR3 region: CASSSFRQGNRYGYTF. The CDR3 DNA reads as TGTGCCAGCAGTTCCTTTCGACAGGGTAATCGGTATGGCTACACCTTC.

This clone was detected once. The chain carries TRBV11-2 and TRBJ2-5, with a tentative D call TRBD1 (8 bases). CDR1 is SGHAT, CDR2 FQNNGV, per germline. The CDR3 sequence is 14 residues long. Trimming removed 5 bases at V and 5 bases at J, with 15 bases between. Here the CDR3 DNA reads TGTGCCAGCAGCACAGGGGGGGCCGGGGAGACCCAGTACTTC. Translated: CASSTGGAGETQYF.

The chain has TRBV9 and TRBJ1-4; 9 positions match TRBD1. The germline V gene has CDR1 SGDLS and CDR2 YYNGEE. CDR3 size: 14 residues. The V and J ends lost 4 bases and 8 bases, in that order; junction bases with no gene match: 6. The CDR3 spells CASSLTGTGEKLFF. CDR3 sequence (DNA): TGTGCCAGCAGCCTGACAGGGACAGGGGAAAAACTGTTTTTT.

The chain uses TRBV4-2 and TRBJ1-5; unclear D gene. Germline V gives CDR1 LGHNA, CDR2 YNFKEQ. The germline V and J ends were trimmed by 0 bases and 4 bases, with 10 bases remaining between them. CDR3 length equals 15 residues. The CDR3 DNA sequence: TGTGCCAGCAGCCAAGAAGGGCAGGTAAATCAGCCCCAGCATTTT. Protein: CASSQEGQVNQPQHF.

The chain is built from TRBV11-3 and TRBJ2-2; the D is unclear. The CDR3 is 14 residues long. The ends were cut back, 2 bases at V and 4 bases at J, with 8 bases in the middle. CDR1 is SGHNT, CDR2 YENEEA, per germline. The CDR3 region is CASSLTTGTGELFF. The CDR3 nucleotides read TGTGCCAGCAGCTTAACGACGGGCACCGGGGAGCTGTTTTTT.